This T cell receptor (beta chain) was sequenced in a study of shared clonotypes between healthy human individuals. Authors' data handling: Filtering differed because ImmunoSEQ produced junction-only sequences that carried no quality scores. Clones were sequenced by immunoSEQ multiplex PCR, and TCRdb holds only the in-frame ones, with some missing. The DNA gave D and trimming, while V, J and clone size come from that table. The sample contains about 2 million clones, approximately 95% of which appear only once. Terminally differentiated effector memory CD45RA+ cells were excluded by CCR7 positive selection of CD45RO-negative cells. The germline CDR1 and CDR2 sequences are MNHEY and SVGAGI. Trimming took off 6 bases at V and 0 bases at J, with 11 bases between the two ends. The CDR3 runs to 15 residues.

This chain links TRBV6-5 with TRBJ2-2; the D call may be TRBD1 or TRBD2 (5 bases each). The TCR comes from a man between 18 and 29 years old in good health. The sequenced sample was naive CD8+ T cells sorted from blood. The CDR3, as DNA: TGTGCCAGCAGCCGGGACGCTTCGAACACCGGGGAGCTGTTTTTT. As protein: CASSRDASNTGELFF.